What follows describes a single T cell receptor beta chain. Per the authors' pipeline: Quantification of nucleated cells was approximated via reference gene primer amplification. The repertoire was sequenced with immunoSEQ multiplex PCR; TCRdb's copy has only in-frame clones and lacks some. V and J calls and clone size are given by that table; D and trimming were obtained from the DNA. The profile shows under 300,000 clones, more than 65% of them singletons. This specimen belongs to a study of blood T cell repertoires in COVID-19. Across the whole study: Material from acute and convalescent COVID-19 was sourced from the United States, Italy and Spain. The cDNA or gDNA used as material had been derived from T cells, B-cell-depleted T cells, or PBMCs.

The length of the CDR3 is 16 residues. Trimming cost V 0 bases and J 2 bases, with 12 bases left between them. CDR1 is SGHRS, CDR2 YFSETQ, per germline. The sample was peripheral blood. The chain employs TRBV5-1 and TRBJ2-1, with D tentatively TRBD1 (7 bases). The receptor was isolated from a woman aged 40 to 49 who had recovered from COVID-19. The CDR3 region is CASSLARGVTYNEQFF. The CDR3 coding sequence is TGCGCCAGCAGCTTGGCCAGGGGGGTAACCTACAATGAGCAGTTCTTC.